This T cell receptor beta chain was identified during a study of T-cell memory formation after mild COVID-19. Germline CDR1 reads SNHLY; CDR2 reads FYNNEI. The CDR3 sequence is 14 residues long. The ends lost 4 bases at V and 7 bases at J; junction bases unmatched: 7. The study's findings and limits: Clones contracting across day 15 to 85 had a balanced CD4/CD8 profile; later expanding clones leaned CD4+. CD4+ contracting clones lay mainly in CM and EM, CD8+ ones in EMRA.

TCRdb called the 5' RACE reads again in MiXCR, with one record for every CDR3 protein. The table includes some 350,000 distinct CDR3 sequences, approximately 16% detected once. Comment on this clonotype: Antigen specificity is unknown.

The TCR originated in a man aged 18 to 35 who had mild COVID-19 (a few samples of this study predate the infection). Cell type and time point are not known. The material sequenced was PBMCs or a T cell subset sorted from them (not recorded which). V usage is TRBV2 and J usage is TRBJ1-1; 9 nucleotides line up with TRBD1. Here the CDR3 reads CASSGDRAYGEAFF. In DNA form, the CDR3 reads TGTGCCAGCAGTGGGGACAGGGCCTACGGTGAAGCTTTCTTT.